This TCR beta chain was identified in a study of T cell changes during pregnancy in multiple sclerosis. This CDR3 has 14 residues. V trimming: 7 bases; J trimming: 6 bases; junction bases outside the gene matches: 5. Germline V gene lookup returns CDR1 LNHDA and CDR2 SQIVND (reference sequence). Sequencing was performed with immunoSEQ multiplex PCR; in TCRdb, only in-frame clones are kept and a portion is missing. The sample shows 35,000 to 50,000 clones, approximately 90% of them seen only once. This TCR was sampled from a female donor with multiple sclerosis, enrolled in a pregnancy study. The source material was PBMCs (not recorded whether the cells were cultured). This chain uses TRBV19 with TRBJ2-3; 12 bases align to TRBD2. CDR3 protein: CASKPSGRGDTQYF. In nucleotides, the CDR3 is TGTGCCAGTAAGCCTAGCGGGAGGGGGGATACGCAGTATTTT.